The sequence of this TCR beta chain was determined in a study of cytotoxic CD8 clonotypes in ibrutinib-treated CLL. As for the study in general: Response samples were drawn at a median of approximately 11 months of treatment, range 6 to 36. General study findings and limits: Rising at ibrutinib response, clonality subsequently fell back toward baseline at progression.

Profiling relied on immunoSEQ multiplex PCR, and the TCRdb table lists in-frame clones only, not all of them. This sample has 130,000 or so clones, with around three quarters found just once. Germline V gives CDR1 MNHEY, CDR2 SVGAGI. CDR3 length equals 14 residues. Trimming removed 6 bases at V and 4 bases at J, with 15 bases between. Turning to this clone: Its antigen is as yet unknown.

The chain has TRBV6-5 and TRBJ1-1; TRBD1 might be the D (6 bases). The source was PBMCs, collected after 12 months of ibrutinib treatment. The sequence was collected from a human donor with chronic lymphocytic leukemia. As DNA, the CDR3 is TGTGCCAGCAGCCTTGTCGGGGGCGGCACTGAAGCTTTCTTT. It yields the protein CASSLVGGGTEAFF.